The rows below give T cell receptor beta chains drawn from one sample of a study of cytomegalovirus exposure and HLA in healthy donors. The repertoire was sequenced with immunoSEQ multiplex PCR; TCRdb's copy has only in-frame clones and lacks some. The table has 240,000 or so clones, approximately 81% seen once; the top ten hold around 8%. The material sequenced was PBMCs. The source of these receptors is a woman aged 60-75 years in good health and CMV-seropositive. The CDR3 runs from the conserved cysteine through the conserved F or W. A D gene is named only where the DNA matches it firmly. Clone size appears in some rows only: once, few, many, or a class for an expanded clone.

clone_size d_call j_call v_call cdr3_aa cdr3_nt
few TRBD2 TRBJ2-7 TRBV20-1 CSAPAGYEQYF TGCAGTGCTCCAGCGGGATACGAGCAGTACTTC
. . TRBJ1-2 TRBV27 CASSLDTGYGYTF TGTGCCAGCAGTTTAGATACAGGCTATGGCTACACCTTC
few . TRBJ2-7 TRBV5-1 CASSRPESAEQYF TGCGCCAGCAGCCGGCCAGAGAGCGCCGAGCAGTACTTC
once . TRBJ1-1 TRBV7-6 CASSGDINTEAFF TGTGCCAGCAGCGGGGACATAAACACTGAAGCTTTCTTT
. TRBD2 TRBJ2-3 TRBV7-9 CASSLGLAGDTQYF TGTGCCAGCAGCTTAGGTCTAGCGGGCGATACGCAGTATTTT
. . TRBJ2-5 TRBV30 CAWSSGAETQYF TGTGCCTGGAGTTCGGGTGCAGAGACCCAGTACTTC
. TRBD2 TRBJ2-1 TRBV6-5 CASSYSPAGVNEQFF TGTGCCAGCAGTTACAGTCCAGCGGGAGTCAATGAGCAGTTCTTC
. . TRBJ1-4 TRBV7-9 CSSSLGQASSDEKLFF TGTTCCAGCAGCTTAGGCCAAGCCTCCTCTGATGAAAAACTGTTTTTT
. TRBD1 TRBJ2-7 TRBV27 CASSLRTGEQYF TGTGCCAGCAGTTTAAGGACAGGCGAGCAGTACTTC
. . TRBJ2-4 TRBV28 CASLQDLAKNIQYF TGTGCCAGCCTCCAGGATTTGGCCAAAAACATTCAGTACTTC
. . TRBJ2-7 TRBV2 CASSAHYYEQYF TGTGCCAGCAGCGCTCACTACTACGAGCAGTACTTC
. TRBD1 TRBJ1-3 TRBV5-1 CASSLNTGGNSGNTIYF TGCGCCAGCAGCCTGAATACAGGGGGGAACTCTGGAAACACCATATATTTT
. . TRBJ2-3 TRBV5-1 CASSRSALGRADTQYF TGCGCCAGCAGCAGATCCGCGCTCGGGCGGGCAGATACGCAGTATTTT
. TRBD1 TRBJ1-2 TRBV7-9 CASSLGAGTGGASNYGYTF TGTGCCAGCAGCTTAGGGGCTGGGACAGGGGGCGCGTCTAACTATGGCTACACCTTC
. . TRBJ1-5 TRBV7-2 CASSPSRALNQPQHF TGTGCCAGCAGCCCCAGCAGGGCGCTCAATCAGCCCCAGCATTTT
. TRBD1 TRBJ2-7 TRBV27 CASSLSSPPGQGVEQYF TGTGCCAGCAGTTTATCGTCCCCCCCGGGACAGGGTGTGGAGCAGTACTTC
. TRBD1 TRBJ1-6 TRBV2 CASRDRVHSPLHF TGTGCCAGCCGGGACAGGGTACATTCACCCCTCCACTTT
. TRBD2 TRBJ2-1 TRBV27 CASSLATSGMHEQFF TGTGCCAGCAGTTTAGCGACTAGCGGGATGCATGAGCAGTTCTTC
. TRBD2 TRBJ2-3 TRBV5-6 CASSFGLAGGADTQYF TGTGCCAGCAGCTTCGGACTAGCGGGAGGAGCAGATACGCAGTATTTT
. . TRBJ2-4 TRBV5-8 CASSLGGTKNIQYF TGTGCCAGCAGCTTGGGCGGGACCAAAAACATTCAGTACTTC
. TRBD1 TRBJ1-1 TRBV5-1 CASSLRQGNTEAFF TGCGCCAGCAGCTTGCGACAGGGAAACACTGAAGCTTTCTTT
. . TRBJ2-1 TRBV7-9 CSSSLINRYNEQFF TGTTCCAGCAGCTTAATCAACAGATACAATGAGCAGTTCTTC
. TRBD2 TRBJ2-7 TRBV7-3 CASSLRGGSSTYEQYF TGTGCCAGCAGCTTAAGGGGCGGGAGTAGTACCTACGAGCAGTACTTC
once . TRBJ2-1 TRBV11-3 CASSLSQGGSYNEQFF TGTGCCAGCAGCCTCTCCCAGGGAGGCTCCTACAATGAGCAGTTCTTC
few . TRBJ2-3 TRBV14 CASSQGWRFGVTDTQYF TGTGCCAGCAGCCAAGGGTGGAGGTTCGGTGTCACAGATACGCAGTATTTT
few TRBD2 TRBJ2-1 TRBV7-9 CASSLATSGIGLVDEQFF TGTGCCAGCAGCTTAGCAACTAGCGGGATCGGTCTCGTGGATGAGCAGTTCTTC
. TRBD1 TRBJ1-4 TRBV5-4 CASSVQGTTNEKLFF TGTGCCAGCAGCGTACAGGGGACAACTAATGAAAAACTGTTTTTT
. . TRBJ2-3 TRBV10-3 CAISGAGAGPDTQYF TGTGCCATCAGTGGAGCGGGCGCAGGGCCAGATACGCAGTATTTT
. . TRBJ1-1 TRBV6-6 CASSAYRAGTEAFF TGTGCCAGCAGTGCCTATAGAGCCGGCACTGAAGCTTTCTTT
. . TRBJ2-2 TRBV5-8 CASEITSALGGELFF TGTGCCAGCGAAATAACGAGCGCACTTGGCGGGGAGCTGTTTTTT
few TRBD2 TRBJ2-3 TRBV19 CASSGIAGGTDTQYF TGTGCCAGTAGTGGTATAGCGGGAGGGACAGATACGCAGTATTTT
. . TRBJ2-5 TRBV7-3 CASSLDRGETQYF TGTGCCAGCAGCTTAGACAGAGGAGAGACCCAGTACTTC
few . TRBJ2-3 TRBV7-9 CASSPQGGSTDTQYF TGTGCCAGCAGCCCACAGGGGGGGAGCACAGATACGCAGTATTTT
. . TRBJ1-1 TRBV10-3 CAISDPGQNGAEAFF TGTGCCATCAGTGACCCAGGGCAAAATGGGGCTGAAGCTTTCTTT
. . TRBJ2-4 TRBV28 CASRQGGPSENIQYF TGTGCCAGCAGACAGGGCGGCCCGTCTGAAAACATTCAGTACTTC
few . TRBJ2-3 TRBV19 CASSIRGSFRTDTQYF TGTGCCAGTAGTATTCGGGGATCATTTCGGACAGATACGCAGTATTTT
. . TRBJ2-7 TRBV29-1 CSAGTGISYEQYF TGCAGCGCTGGAACAGGGATCTCCTACGAGCAGTACTTC
. TRBD2 TRBJ2-1 TRBV11-2 CASSQGLAGGPKSYNEQFF TGTGCCAGCAGCCAAGGACTAGCGGGAGGGCCGAAGTCGTACAATGAGCAGTTCTTC
. . TRBJ2-5 TRBV5-1 CASTLSRETQYF TGCGCCAGCACCTTAAGTCGGGAGACCCAGTACTTC
. . TRBJ1-2 TRBV2 CASRSVGRPLRGGYTF TGTGCCAGCAGATCTGTCGGGAGGCCCCTCCGAGGTGGCTACACCTTC
few . TRBJ2-3 TRBV5-1 CASSRLSPDTQYF TGCGCCAGCAGCCGACTTTCCCCTGATACGCAGTATTTT
. . TRBJ2-5 TRBV30 CAWSIRGSETQYF TGTGCCTGGAGTATCCGCGGGTCAGAGACCCAGTACTTC
. . TRBJ1-6 TRBV5-1 CASSLDSNNSPLHF TGCGCCAGCAGCTTGGACAGCAATAATTCACCCCTCCACTTT
. TRBD1 TRBJ1-1 TRBV6-5 CASSYSRDSFEAFF TGTGCCAGCAGTTACTCGAGGGACAGCTTTGAAGCTTTCTTT
. . TRBJ1-3 TRBV15 CATSRDQPGAGNTIYF TGTGCCACCAGCAGAGATCAGCCAGGGGCTGGAAACACCATATATTTT
. TRBD2 TRBJ2-3 TRBV10-3 CAIKPGTSGLTDTQYF TGTGCCATCAAGCCCGGGACTAGCGGACTCACAGATACGCAGTATTTT
few . TRBJ2-7 TRBV14 CASSQVSYEQYF TGTGCCAGCAGCCAAGTGAGCTACGAGCAGTACTTC
. TRBD1 TRBJ2-7 TRBV5-3 CARSLVGRDRGYLSSYEQYF TGTGCCAGAAGCTTGGTTGGGCGGGACAGGGGATACCTTAGCTCCTACGAGCAGTACTTC
. TRBD1 TRBJ2-1 TRBV6-1 CASRVGQYNEQFF TGTGCCAGCAGGGTGGGACAGTACAATGAGCAGTTCTTC
few TRBD2 TRBJ2-7 TRBV7-6 CASSLAASGSYEQYF TGTGCCAGCAGCTTAGCGGCTAGCGGTTCCTACGAGCAGTACTTC
. . TRBJ2-1 TRBV5-4 CASSLSLNNEQFF TGTGCCAGCAGCTTGAGTCTAAACAATGAGCAGTTCTTC
. TRBD1 TRBJ2-1 TRBV18 CASSPTGISYNEQFF TGTGCCAGCTCACCGACAGGGATTTCCTACAATGAGCAGTTCTTC
once . TRBJ1-5 TRBV2 CASSYQGNQPQHF TGTGCCAGCAGTTACCAGGGAAATCAGCCCCAGCATTTT
once . TRBJ2-7 TRBV6-5 CASSYNRDSTYEQYF TGTGCCAGCAGTTATAATAGGGACTCCACCTACGAGCAGTACTTC